This TCR beta chain was identified in a study of blood T cell repertoires in COVID-19. About the study: Sites in the United States, Italy and Spain provided acute and convalescent COVID-19 samples. From T cells, B-cell-depleted T cells, or PBMCs came the material, which was cDNA or gDNA.

This clone appeared a few times. Authors' methods: Amplified reference gene primers provided the basis for estimating nucleated cell counts. TCRdb's table, derived via immunoSEQ multiplex PCR, lists solely in-frame clones and lacks some. V and J calls and clone size are those listed in that table; D and trimming were worked out from the DNA. The data hold around 180,000 clones, with around 80% observed a single time. Participants were aged about 18 to 100 years from 20 to 30 US areas. Trimming removed 2 bases at V and 0 bases at J, with 8 bases between. Germline CDR1 and CDR2: MNHNS and SASEGT. CDR3 length: 14 residues.

The sequenced material came from PBMCs or T cells enriched from blood (not recorded which). The rearrangement joins TRBV6-1 to TRBJ2-7, with D maybe TRBD2 (5 bases). The TCR comes from a woman aged 50 to 60 with acute COVID-19. CDR3 region: CASSELGSSYEQYV. CDR3 bases: TGTGCCAGCAGTGAACTAGGGAGCTCCTACGAGCAGTACGTC.